This TCR beta chain was observed in a study of Ad26.COV2.S vaccination and SARS-CoV-2 variants. Profiled with immunoSEQ multiplex PCR; TCRdb holds only in-frame clones, not every one. Of a few hundred thousand clones listed, around 87% are singletons. The CDR3 contains 14 residues. The V segment lost 5 bases and the J segment 4 bases; nucleotides outside the gene matches: 9. Germline CDR1 reads SQVTM; CDR2 reads ANQGSEA. Regarding treatment: over 15 received Ad26.COV2.S at low or high dose, single or two shots; five or six received placebo; per-sample allocation not given. At day 63 after the first vaccine or placebo injection, samples were drawn.

Source: peripheral blood, taken in a trial of Ad26.COV2.S vaccine versus placebo. This receptor was identified in a person aged 18-60 years who received the Ad26.COV2.S COVID-19 vaccine or a placebo. This chain connects TRBV29-1 to TRBJ1-2; 8 bases match TRBD1. The CDR3 coding sequence is TGCAGCGTTCCGACAGGGGCCGTCCTCTATGGCTACACCTTC. Amino acid sequence: CSVPTGAVLYGYTF. Supplemented by reference TRBV29-1 and TRBJ1-2, the full variable domain reads SAVISQKPSRDICQRGTSLTIQCQVDSQVTMMFWYRQQPGQSLTLIATANQGSEATYESGFVIDKFPISRPNLTFSTLTVSNMSPEDSSIYLCSVPTGAVLYGYTFGSGTRLTVV.